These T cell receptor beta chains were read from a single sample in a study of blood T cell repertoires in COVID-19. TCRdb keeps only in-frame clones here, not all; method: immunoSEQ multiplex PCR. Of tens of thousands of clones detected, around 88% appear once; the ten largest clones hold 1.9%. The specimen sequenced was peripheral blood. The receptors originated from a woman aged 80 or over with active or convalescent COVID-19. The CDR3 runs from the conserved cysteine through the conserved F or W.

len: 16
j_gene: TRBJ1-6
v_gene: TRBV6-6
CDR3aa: CASSYPQGRINSPLHF

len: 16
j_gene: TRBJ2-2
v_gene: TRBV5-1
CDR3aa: CASSLSGRRNTGELFF

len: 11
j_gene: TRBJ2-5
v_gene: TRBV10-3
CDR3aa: CAIGAGETQYF

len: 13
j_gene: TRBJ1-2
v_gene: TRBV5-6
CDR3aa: CASSLVLIPGYTF

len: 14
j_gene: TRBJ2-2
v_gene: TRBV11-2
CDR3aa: CASSLDMGPGELFF

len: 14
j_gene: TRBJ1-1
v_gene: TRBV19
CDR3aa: CASSTTGGGTEAFF

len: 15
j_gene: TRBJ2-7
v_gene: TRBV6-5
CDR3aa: CASGPRGTGVREQYF

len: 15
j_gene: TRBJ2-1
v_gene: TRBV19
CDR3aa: CASSSPFAGGSPKFF

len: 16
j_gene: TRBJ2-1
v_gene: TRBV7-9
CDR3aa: CASSLRSVSSYNEQFF

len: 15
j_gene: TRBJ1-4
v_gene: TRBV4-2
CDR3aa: CASSSPGQGAEKLFF

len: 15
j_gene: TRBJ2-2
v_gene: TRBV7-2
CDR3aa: CASSRQGTNTGELFF

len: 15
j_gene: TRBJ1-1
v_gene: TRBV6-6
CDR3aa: CASRDGVTGGPEAFF

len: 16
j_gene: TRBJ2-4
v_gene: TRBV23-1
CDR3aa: CATHGAGDGAKNIQYF

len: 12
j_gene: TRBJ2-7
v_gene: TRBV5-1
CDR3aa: CASSREGPEQYF